The text below deals with one T cell receptor (beta chain). The target antigen is unknown. The sample belongs to a study of cytomegalovirus exposure and HLA in healthy donors. General study points: Among TCR beta chains, those listed as cytomegalovirus-associated numbered over 150.

Germline CDR1 reads SGHTA; CDR2 reads FQGNSA. This CDR3 contains 16 residues. Trimming removed 1 base from V and 4 bases from J; junction bases left unmatched: 7. The primer mix had 60 Vbeta and 13 Jbeta primers. Profiled with immunoSEQ multiplex PCR; TCRdb holds only in-frame clones, not every one. The repertoire holds around 150,000 clones, with more than 75% as singletons. The chain recombines TRBV7-2 with TRBJ2-3, with 8 positions matching TRBD1. The sequence was collected from a young man in good health and CMV-seropositive. The sample consisted of PBMCs. CDR3 region: CASSLEPGGRADTQYF. The CDR3 DNA reads as TGTGCCAGCAGCTTAGAACCAGGGGGCAGGGCAGATACGCAGTATTTT.